This T cell receptor (beta chain) was recorded in a study of blood T cell repertoires in COVID-19 (TCRdb year 2020). Background for the entire study: Samples covering the acute and convalescent phases of COVID-19 were provided by collaborators in the United States, Italy and Spain. The material from the prospective study consisted of cDNA or gDNA derived from T cells, B-cell-depleted T cells, or PBMCs. Subjects who had been exposed to COVID-19, were actively infected with it, or had recovered from it provided the deeply sampled blood TCRbeta repertoires that made up the dataset. The repertoires were made available in a free public database intended to serve as a resource for research on the immune response to SARS-CoV-2. Samples came from the ongoing ImmuneRACE study (first 160 participants) plus 1,254 subjects from 6 global collaborators. Nearly every sample came with metadata listing a de-identified subject ID, COVID-19 status, age in years and sex. Where available, HLA class I and class II types were taken from metadata supplied by the sample provider and were not determined by assay-based typing. Overall results and qualifications from the work: How much clinical and demographic metadata was included differed by source and by participant, and the metadata was provided uncurated.

TCRbeta CDR3 regions were amplified from genomic DNA by means of the immunoSEQ Assay, a bias-controlled multiplex PCR. Per the authors' processing: Nucleated cell counts per sample were estimated from amplification of reference gene primers within the assay. To quantify the absolute abundance of each unique TCRbeta CDR3 rearrangement, sequence reads were collapsed and filtered. For each sample, productive Simpson clonality was calculated as the square root of Simpson's diversity index across productive rearrangements. Sourced from immuneACCESS, this table was stored by TCRdb with only in-frame sequences that have V and J called. A share of the clones is absent; for the studies checked, an unresolved V gene accounts for under half, and the remainder has no known explanation. The V and J calls and clone size are taken from that table; D and trimming were inferred from the DNA. The table for this sample lists 150,000 to 200,000 clones; approximately 80% of them were counted only once. Of the sample, approximately 3.6% falls within the top ten clones.

As concerns this clone: The target of this receptor is not known. No much larger clonotype is one base removed from it; base qualities were not supplied.

In the prospective study, participants were roughly 18 to 95 years old, resided in 25 or so geographic areas of the United States, and were enrolled through a virtual design. To assign participants to cohorts, the prospective study relied on clinical history that participants themselves reported in a screening survey and a study questionnaire. Recovered participants in ImmuneRACE Cohort 3 were defined by two consecutive negative NP/OP PCR tests, clearance by a healthcare professional, or resolution of symptoms. In the prospective study, whole blood, serum and a nasopharyngeal or oropharyngeal swab were collected from each participant by mobile phlebotomists. Over a roughly 2-month period, participants in the prospective study had the option of providing additional blood draws and questionnaires. Prospective study blood samples were shipped either frozen or at room temperature before DNA extraction.

For CDR1 and CDR2, the germline V gene (reference sequence) lists GTSNPN and SVGIG. Trimming leaves V shorter by 1 base and J shorter by 6 bases, with the junction holding 2 bases beyond the gene matches. The CDR3 contains 13 residues, cysteine and phenylalanine counted. Solely the CDR3 DNA is kept, with 39 bases framed from the first base. The TCR was taken from a woman aged 55-75 years who had recovered from COVID-19. The rearranged segments are TRBV30 and TRBJ1-4, and 7 junction bases match TRBD1. Input material: PBMCs or T cells enriched from blood (not recorded which). The CDR3 amino acid sequence is: CAWSAGTDEKLFF. The sequence in DNA is TGTGCCTGGAGTGCCGGGACAGATGAAAAACTGTTTTTT. The full variable domain, with segments outside the CDR3 supplied by the reference TRBV30 and TRBJ1-4 proteins, appears as SQTIHQWPATLVQPVGSPLSLECTVEGTSNPNLYWYRQAAGRGLQLLFYSVGIGQISSEVPQNLSASRPQDRQFILSSKKLLLSDSGFYLCAWSAGTDEKLFFGSGTQLSVL.